The 5 T cell receptor beta chains given below trace back to one sample, sequenced in a study of T cell responses to AZD1222 COVID-19 vaccine. Clones were sequenced by immunoSEQ multiplex PCR, and TCRdb holds only the in-frame ones, with some missing. The table records 97,000 or so clones, around 82% of them present only once. The sequencing used peripheral blood, collected on day 0 of AZD1222 vaccination. The origin of the receptors is an adult in good health.

This chain uses TRBV7-9 with TRBJ1-6; D is possibly TRBD1 (5 bases). Per the germline V gene, CDR1 is SEHNR and CDR2 is FQNEAQ (reference sequence). The CDR3 consists of 15 residues. V gave up 1 base and J gave up 11 bases, with 15 bases separating them. Written as DNA, the CDR3 is TGTGCCAGCAGCTTAGTCGCTGGGGACGGGGCACCCCTCCACTTT. It specifies CASSLVAGDGAPLHF. Based on the CDR3 plus reference TRBV7-9 and TRBJ1-6, the full variable domain is DTGVSQNPRHKITKRGQNVTFRCDPISEHNRLYWYRQTLGQGPEFLTYFQNEAQLEKSRLLSDRFSAERPKGSFSTLEIQRTEQGDSAMYLCASSLVAGDGAPLHFGNGTRLTVT.

This clone was detected only once. V and J are TRBV4-2 and TRBJ2-3, with 9 bases matching TRBD2. Germline trimming cut 0 bases from V and 3 bases from J; bases unmatched to any gene: 19. The CDR3 sequence is 21 residues long. The germline CDR1 and CDR2 sequences are LGHNA and YNFKEQ. Written as DNA, the CDR3 is TGTGCCAGCAGCCAAGATCTCAAAGTCAGGTTGCGGGGGGGGTTAACAGATACGCAGTATTTT. Its translation is CASSQDLKVRLRGGLTDTQYF.

This clone occurred once. The junction departs from germline at one end; a sequencing error may be responsible. V and J are TRBV7-8 and TRBJ2-7, with 7 bases lining up with TRBD2. CDR1 is SGHVS, CDR2 FQNEAQ, per germline. The CDR3 runs to 14 residues. CDR3 coding DNA: TGTGCCAGCAGCTCCCTGGGGGGGATGGGGGATAGGGACTTC. This gives the protein CASSSLGGMGDRDF. The whole variable domain, remainder taken from reference TRBV7-8 and TRBJ2-7, is GAGVSQSPRYKVAKRGQDVALRCDPISGHVSLFWYQQALGQGPEFLTYFQNEAQLDKSGLPSDRFFAERPEGSVSTLKIQRTQQEDSAVYLCASSSLGGMGDRDFGPGTRLTVT.

V usage is TRBV29-1 and J usage is TRBJ2-3; the D gene could be TRBD1 or TRBD2 (6 bases each). The CDR3 is 10 residues long. Germline assignment: CDR1 SQVTM and CDR2 ANQGSEA. Trimming took off 6 bases at V and 7 bases at J, with 8 bases between the two ends. As DNA, the CDR3 is TGCAGCGTGCGGGACAATACGCAGTATTTT. As protein: CSVRDNTQYF.

The chain joins TRBV5-4 to TRBJ1-1, with D possibly matching TRBD1 (5 bases). This CDR3 contains 12 residues. Looked up from germline, CDR1 is SGHNT and CDR2 is YYREEE (reference sequence). V lost 4 bases to trimming and J lost 6 bases, with 10 bases between them. CDR3 loop: CASSRGDPEAFF. The CDR3 DNA reads as TGTGCCAGCAGCCGGGGCGACCCTGAAGCTTTCTTT.